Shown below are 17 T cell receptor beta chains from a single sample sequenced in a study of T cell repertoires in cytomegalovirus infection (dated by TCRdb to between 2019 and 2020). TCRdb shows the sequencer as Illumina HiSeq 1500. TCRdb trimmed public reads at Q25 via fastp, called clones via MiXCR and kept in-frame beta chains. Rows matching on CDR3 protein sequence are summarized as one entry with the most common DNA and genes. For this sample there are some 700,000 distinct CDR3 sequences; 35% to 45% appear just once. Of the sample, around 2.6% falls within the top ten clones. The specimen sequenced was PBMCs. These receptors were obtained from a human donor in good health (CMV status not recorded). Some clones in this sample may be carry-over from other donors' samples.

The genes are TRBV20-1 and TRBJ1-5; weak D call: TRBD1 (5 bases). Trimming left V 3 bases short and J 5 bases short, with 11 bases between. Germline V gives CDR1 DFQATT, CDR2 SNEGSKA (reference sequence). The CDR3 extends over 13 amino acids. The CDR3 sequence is CSASGPRDQPQHF. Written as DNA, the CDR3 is TGCAGTGCTAGCGGCCCCAGGGATCAGCCCCAGCATTTT.

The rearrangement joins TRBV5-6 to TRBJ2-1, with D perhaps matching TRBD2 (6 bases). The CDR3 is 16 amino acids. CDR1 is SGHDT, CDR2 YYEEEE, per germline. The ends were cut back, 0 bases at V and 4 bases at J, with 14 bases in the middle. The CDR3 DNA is TGTGCCAGCAGCTTGGCTAGCGTCTCCGCTTACAATGAGCAGTTCTTC. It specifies CASSLASVSAYNEQFF.

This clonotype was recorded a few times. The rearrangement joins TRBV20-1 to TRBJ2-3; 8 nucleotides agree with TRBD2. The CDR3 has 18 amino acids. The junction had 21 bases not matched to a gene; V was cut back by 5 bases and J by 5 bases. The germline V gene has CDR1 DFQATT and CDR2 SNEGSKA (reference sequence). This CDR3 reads CSAPPGRGATRVVDTQYF. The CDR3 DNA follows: TGCAGTGCTCCCCCAGGGCGGGGGGCCACCCGGGTCGTAGATACGCAGTATTTT.

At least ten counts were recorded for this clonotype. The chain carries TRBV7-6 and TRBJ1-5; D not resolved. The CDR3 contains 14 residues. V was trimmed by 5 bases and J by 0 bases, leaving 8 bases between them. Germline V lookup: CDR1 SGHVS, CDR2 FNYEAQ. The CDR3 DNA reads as TGTGCCAGCAGCCCGACGGTTAGCAATCAGCCCCAGCATTTT. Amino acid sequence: CASSPTVSNQPQHF.

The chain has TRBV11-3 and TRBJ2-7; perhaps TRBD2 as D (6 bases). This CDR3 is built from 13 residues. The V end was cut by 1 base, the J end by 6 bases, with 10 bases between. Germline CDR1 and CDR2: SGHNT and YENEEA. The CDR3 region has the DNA TGTGCCAGCAGCTTAGCACCGGGAGCCGAGCAGTACTTC. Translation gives CASSLAPGAEQYF.

The DNA of the CDR3 is TGTGCCAGCAGCCAAGAAGGGCAGTCGAATTCACCCCTCCACTTT. Its protein is CASSQEGQSNSPLHF. This chain joins TRBV4-2 and TRBJ1-6; D is undetermined. V was cut by 0 bases and J by 7 bases, with 10 bases left in between. The CDR3 consists of 15 residues. Germline loops: CDR1 LGHNA, CDR2 YNFKEQ.

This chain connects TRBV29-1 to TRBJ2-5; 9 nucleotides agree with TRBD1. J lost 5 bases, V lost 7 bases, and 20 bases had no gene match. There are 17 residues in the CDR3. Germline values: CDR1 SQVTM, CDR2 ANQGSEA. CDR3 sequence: CSARTTLPGQGFETQYF. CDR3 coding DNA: TGCAGCGCAAGAACAACTTTGCCGGGACAGGGATTTGAGACCCAGTACTTC.

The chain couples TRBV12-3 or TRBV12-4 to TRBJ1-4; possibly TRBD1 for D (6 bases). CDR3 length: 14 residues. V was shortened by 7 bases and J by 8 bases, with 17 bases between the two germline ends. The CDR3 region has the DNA TGTGCCAGCACCAAGACAGGAGTACAAGAAAAACTGTTTTTT. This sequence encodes CASTKTGVQEKLFF.

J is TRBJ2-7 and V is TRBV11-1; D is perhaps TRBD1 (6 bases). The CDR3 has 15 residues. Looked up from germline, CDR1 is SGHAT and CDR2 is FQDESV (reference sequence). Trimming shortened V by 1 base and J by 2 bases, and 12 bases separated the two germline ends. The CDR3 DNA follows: TGTGCCAGCAGCTTAGAGGCAGGGGCTACCTACGAGCAGTACTTC. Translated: CASSLEAGATYEQYF.

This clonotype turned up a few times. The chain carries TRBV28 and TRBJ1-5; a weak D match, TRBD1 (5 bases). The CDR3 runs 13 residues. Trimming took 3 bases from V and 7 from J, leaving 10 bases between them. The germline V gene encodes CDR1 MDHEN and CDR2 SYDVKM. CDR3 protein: CASSFGGRQPQHF. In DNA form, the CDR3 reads TGTGCCAGCAGTTTTGGGGGAAGGCAGCCCCAGCATTTT.

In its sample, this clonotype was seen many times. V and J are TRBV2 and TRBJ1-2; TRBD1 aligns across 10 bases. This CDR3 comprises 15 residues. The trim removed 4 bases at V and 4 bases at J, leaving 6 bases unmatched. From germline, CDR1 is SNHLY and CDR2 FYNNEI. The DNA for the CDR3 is TGTGCCAGCAGTGGTTCCGGGACAGGGGTCTATGGCTACACCTTC. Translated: CASSGSGTGVYGYTF.

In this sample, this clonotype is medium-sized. CDR3 sequence: CASSYRSFGEKLFF. CDR3 in DNA: TGTGCCAGCAGCTACCGGAGTTTTGGCGAAAAACTGTTTTTT. The chain combines TRBV7-2 with TRBJ1-4, with D hard to call. The CDR3 has 14 amino acids. Germline V lookup: CDR1 SGHTA, CDR2 FQGNSA. The V end was cut by 4 bases, the J end by 8 bases, with 14 bases between.

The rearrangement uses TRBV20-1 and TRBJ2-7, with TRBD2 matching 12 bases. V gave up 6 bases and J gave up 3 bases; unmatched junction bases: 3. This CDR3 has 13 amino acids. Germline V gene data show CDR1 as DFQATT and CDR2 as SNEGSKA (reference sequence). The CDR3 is CSAALAGGYEQYF. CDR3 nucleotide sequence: TGCAGTGCAGCACTAGCGGGAGGCTACGAGCAGTACTTC.

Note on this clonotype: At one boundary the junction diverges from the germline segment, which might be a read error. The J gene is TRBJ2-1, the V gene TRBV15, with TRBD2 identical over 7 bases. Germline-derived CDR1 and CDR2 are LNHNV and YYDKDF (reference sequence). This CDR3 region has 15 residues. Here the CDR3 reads CATSGRAGNYHEQFF. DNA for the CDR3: TGTGCCACCAGCGGGAGGGCAGGAAACTACCATGAGCAGTTCTTC.

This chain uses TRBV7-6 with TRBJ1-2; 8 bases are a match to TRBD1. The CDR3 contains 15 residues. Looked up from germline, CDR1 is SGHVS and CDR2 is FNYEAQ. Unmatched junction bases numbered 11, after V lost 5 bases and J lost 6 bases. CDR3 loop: CASSPPGQDLHGYTF. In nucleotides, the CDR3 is TGTGCCAGCAGCCCCCCGGGACAGGATCTTCATGGCTACACCTTC.

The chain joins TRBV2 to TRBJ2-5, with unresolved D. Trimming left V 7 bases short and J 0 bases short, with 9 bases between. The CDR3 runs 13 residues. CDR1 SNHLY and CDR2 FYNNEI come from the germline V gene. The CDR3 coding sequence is TGTGCCAGCACTACCTCGTACCAAGAGACCCAGTACTTC. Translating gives CASTTSYQETQYF. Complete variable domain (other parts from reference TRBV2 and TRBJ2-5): EPEVTQTPSHQVTQMGQEVILRCVPISNHLYFYWYRQILGQKVEFLVSFYNNEISEKSEIFDDQFSVERPDGSNFTLKIRSTKLEDSAMYFCASTTSYQETQYFGPGTRLLVL.

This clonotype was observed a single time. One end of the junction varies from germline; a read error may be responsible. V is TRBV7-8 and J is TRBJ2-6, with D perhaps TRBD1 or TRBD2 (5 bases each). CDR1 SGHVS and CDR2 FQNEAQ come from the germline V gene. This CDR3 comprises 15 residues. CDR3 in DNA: TGTGCCAGCAGCTCCCCTCGGGCCGGGGCCAACGTCCTGACTTTT. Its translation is CASSSPRAGANVLTF.